This T cell receptor beta chain originates from a study of Ad26.COV2.S vaccination and SARS-CoV-2 variants. Treatment of the sample: some 20 received Ad26.COV2.S at low or high dose, single or two shots; 5 received placebo; per-sample allocation not given. Samples came from day 63 after the first vaccine or placebo injection. Trimming cost V 1 base and J 0 bases; bases outside gene matches: 13. The CDR3 is made up of 19 amino acids. The method was immunoSEQ multiplex PCR; TCRdb's version includes in-frame clones alone and lacks a portion of them. The table shows over 400,000 clones, with roughly 90% occurring only once.

Sequenced here: peripheral blood, sampled in a trial of Ad26.COV2.S vaccine versus placebo. V and J are TRBV5-3 and TRBJ1-2; 9 nucleotides align to TRBD1. TRBV5-3 is recorded as an ORF, its role being uncertain. This receptor was taken from a person aged 18 to 65 who received the Ad26.COV2.S COVID-19 vaccine or a placebo. The chain's CDR3 is CARSLIDRGLPTANYGYTF. CDR3 coding DNA: TGTGCCAGAAGCTTGATAGACAGGGGGTTGCCTACCGCTAACTATGGCTACACCTTC.